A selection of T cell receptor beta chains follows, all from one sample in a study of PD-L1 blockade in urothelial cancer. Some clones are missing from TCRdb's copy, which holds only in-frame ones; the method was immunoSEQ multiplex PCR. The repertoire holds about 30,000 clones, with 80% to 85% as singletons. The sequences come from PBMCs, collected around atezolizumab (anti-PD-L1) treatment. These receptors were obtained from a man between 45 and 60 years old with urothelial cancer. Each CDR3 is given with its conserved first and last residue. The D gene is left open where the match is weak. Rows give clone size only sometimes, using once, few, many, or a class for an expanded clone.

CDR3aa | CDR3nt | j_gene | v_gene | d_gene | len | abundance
CASSQIQGAGGELFF | TGTGCCAGCAGCCAGATACAGGGGGCAGGCGGGGAGCTGTTTTTT | TRBJ2-2 | TRBV5-4 | TRBD1 | 15 | NA
CASSLLAGGGTGELFF | TGCGCCAGCAGCTTGCTAGCGGGAGGAGGCACCGGGGAGCTGTTTTTT | TRBJ2-2 | TRBV5-1 | TRBD2 | 16 | NA
CASSVSWGGADTQYF | TGTGCCAGCAGCGTTAGCTGGGGAGGGGCAGATACGCAGTATTTT | TRBJ2-3 | TRBV5-4 | TRBD2 | 15 | NA
CASGLVPGGGRAENEQFF | TGTGCTAGTGGTTTGGTACCGGGGGGAGGGAGGGCCGAAAATGAGCAGTTCTTC | TRBJ2-1 | TRBV12-5 | TRBD2 | 18 | NA
CASNGLDTQYF | TGTGCCAGCAACGGACTAGATACGCAGTATTTT | TRBJ2-3 | TRBV28 | NA | 11 | NA
CASSSPRGAAYGYTF | TGTGCCAGCTCGTCCCCTCGGGGAGCCGCTTATGGCTACACCTTC | TRBJ1-2 | TRBV6-1 | NA | 15 | NA
CASTKGQQNSPLHF | TGTGCCAGCACCAAAGGACAGCAAAATTCACCCCTCCACTTT | TRBJ1-6 | TRBV6-6 | NA | 14 | NA
CASSQVGQPQHF | TGTGCCAGCAGCCAGGTGGGCCAGCCCCAGCATTTT | TRBJ1-5 | TRBV28 | NA | 12 | NA
CAWRPTGGRDQPQHF | TGTGCCTGGAGACCGACAGGGGGGCGGGATCAGCCCCAGCATTTT | TRBJ1-5 | TRBV30 | TRBD1 | 15 | NA
CASSLVGGGLSMNTEAFF | TGTGCCAGCAGCTTAGTCGGAGGGGGCTTAAGCATGAACACTGAAGCTTTCTTT | TRBJ1-1 | TRBV7-6 | TRBD1 | 18 | few
CASSSGTGTDTQYF | TGTGCCAGCAGCTCCGGGACAGGCACAGATACGCAGTATTTT | TRBJ2-3 | TRBV11-3 | TRBD1 | 14 | NA
CASSVEKSLGANYGYTF | TGTGCCAGCAGCGTAGAAAAATCCCTTGGAGCTAACTATGGCTACACCTTC | TRBJ1-2 | TRBV9 | NA | 17 | NA
CASSQGRTSGSETQYF | TGTGCCAGCAGCCAAGGTAGGACTAGCGGATCGGAGACCCAGTACTTC | TRBJ2-5 | TRBV4-2 | TRBD2 | 16 | NA
CASSEQAYGYTF | TGTGCCAGCAGTGAGCAGGCCTATGGCTACACCTTC | TRBJ1-2 | TRBV2 | NA | 12 | NA
CASSQSGQPNTEAFF | TGCGCCAGCAGCCAATCGGGACAACCGAACACTGAAGCTTTCTTT | TRBJ1-1 | TRBV4-1 | NA | 15 | NA
CASSPLGQGGTDTQYF | TGTGCCAGCTCACCACTGGGTCAGGGGGGCACAGATACGCAGTATTTT | TRBJ2-3 | TRBV18 | TRBD1 | 16 | few
CSERTGENTEAFF | TGCAGCGAAAGGACAGGGGAGAACACTGAAGCTTTCTTT | TRBJ1-1 | TRBV29-1 | TRBD1 | 13 | NA
CASSLDRDGNTIYF | TGTGCCAGCTCACTGGACAGGGATGGAAACACCATATATTTT | TRBJ1-3 | TRBV18 | TRBD1 | 14 | NA
CASSLVGHRGAEKLFF | TGTGCCAGCAGCTTAGTGGGTCACAGGGGGGCCGAAAAACTGTTTTTT | TRBJ1-4 | TRBV7-2 | TRBD1 | 16 | few
CASSYLTGGGYEQYF | TGTGCCAGCAGTTACTTAACGGGAGGGGGGTACGAGCAGTACTTC | TRBJ2-7 | TRBV6-5 | TRBD2 | 15 | once